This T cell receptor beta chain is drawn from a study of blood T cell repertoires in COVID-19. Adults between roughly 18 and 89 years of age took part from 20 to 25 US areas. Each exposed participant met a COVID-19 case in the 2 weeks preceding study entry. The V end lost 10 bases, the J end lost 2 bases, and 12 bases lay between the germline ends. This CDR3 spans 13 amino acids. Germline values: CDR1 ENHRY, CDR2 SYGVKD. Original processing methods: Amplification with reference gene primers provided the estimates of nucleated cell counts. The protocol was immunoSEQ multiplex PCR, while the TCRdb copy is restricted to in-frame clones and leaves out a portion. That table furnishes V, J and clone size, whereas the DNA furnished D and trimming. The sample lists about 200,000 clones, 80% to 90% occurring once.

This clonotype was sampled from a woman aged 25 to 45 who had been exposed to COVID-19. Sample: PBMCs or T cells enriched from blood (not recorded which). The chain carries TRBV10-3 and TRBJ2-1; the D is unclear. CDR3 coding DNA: TGTGCCAGCCTTGAGCCCCCCTACAATGAGCAGTTCTTC. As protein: CASLEPPYNEQFF.